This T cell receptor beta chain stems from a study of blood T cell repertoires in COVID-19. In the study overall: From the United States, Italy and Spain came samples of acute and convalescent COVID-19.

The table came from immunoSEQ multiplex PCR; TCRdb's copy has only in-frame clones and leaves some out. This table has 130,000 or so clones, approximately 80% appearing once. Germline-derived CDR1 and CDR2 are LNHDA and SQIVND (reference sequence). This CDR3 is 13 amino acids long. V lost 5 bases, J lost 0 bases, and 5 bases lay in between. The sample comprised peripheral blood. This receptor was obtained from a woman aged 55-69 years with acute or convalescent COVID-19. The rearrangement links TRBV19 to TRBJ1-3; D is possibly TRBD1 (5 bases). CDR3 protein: CASSDSSGNTIYF. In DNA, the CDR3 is TGTGCCAGTAGTGACAGCTCTGGAAACACCATATATTTT.